What follows describes a single T cell receptor (beta chain). Unique molecular identifiers were built into the TCRbeta library. TCRdb independently ran MiXCR on the PCR reads; one entry per CDR3 protein. The data show nearly 550,000 distinct CDR3 sequences, roughly 18% seen once. Germline V gene data show CDR1 as KGHSH and CDR2 as LQKENI. Germline trimming cut 3 bases from V and 4 bases from J; bases unmatched to any gene: 3. The CDR3 has 13 residues. This specimen belongs to a study of T-cell reconstitution after alpha-beta-depleted transplantation in children. The sequencing used PBMCs from the stem cell graft donor, collected from the stem cell graft. This sequence joins TRBV18 and TRBJ2-7; 7 nucleotides line up with TRBD1. The TCR was taken from a human donor who donated a stem cell graft to a child with acute lymphoblastic leukemia. The CDR3 coding sequence is TGTGCCAGCTCACCGGGACAGCTTTACGAGCAGTACTTC. Its translation: CASSPGQLYEQYF. The full variable domain, rest sourced from reference TRBV18 and TRBJ2-7, is NAGVMQNPRHLVRRRGQEARLRCSPMKGHSHVYWYRQLPEEGLKFMVYLQKENIIDESGMPKERFSAEFPKEGPSILRIQQVVRGDSAAYFCASSPGQLYEQYFGPGTRLTVT.